The 24 T cell receptor beta chains reported below all come from one sample, sequenced in a study of tumor-infiltrating lymphocytes in primary liver carcinoma. Synthesis of TCR beta cDNA was carried out from about 540 ng total RNA with a constant-region primer. Slightly modified ARM-PCR with three nested multiplex PCR rounds yielded TCR beta libraries. A C-beta reverse primer and TRBV1-TRBV30 forward primers served in each of the first two PCR rounds, at about 10 cycles apiece. TCRdb re-analysed the multiplex PCR reads in MiXCR, keeping a single row per CDR3 protein. The table has roughly 78,000 distinct CDR3 sequences, 65% to 75% seen once. Bulk tissue was left unsorted, and RNA and DNA were co-extracted from about 20-30 mg of it. Material: liver tumor tissue from sampling region 4. Subset described: tumor region T4, right-lateral pole. The receptors derive from a woman aged 60 to 75 with primary liver carcinoma and hepatitis B virus infection.

As for this clonotype: Relative to the germline gene, one junction end is altered; a read error may explain this. The rearrangement uses TRBV11-2 and TRBJ1-2; the D gene is possibly TRBD1 (5 bases). The CDR3 runs 15 residues. Looked up from germline, CDR1 is SGHAT and CDR2 is FQNNGV. The CDR3 DNA sequence: TGTGCCAGCAGTTTAGTTTCGACAGCAAACTATAGCTACACTTTC. It yields the protein CASSLVSTANYSYTF.

Comments on this clonotype: It may be a read error: a sequence one base away is much more abundant. The chain has TRBV5-1 and TRBJ1-2; D unresolved. The CDR3 length is 12 residues. Germline loops: CDR1 SGHRS, CDR2 YFSETQ. In nucleotides, the CDR3 is TGCGTCAGCAGCTTTGAAGGCTATGGCTACACCTTC. Protein product: CVSSFEGYGYTF.

This clonotype has just one count. The junction and the germline gene differ at one end; a read error may be behind it. The chain links TRBV11-2 to TRBJ2-3; D is uncertain. The CDR3 consists of 12 residues. Germline assignment: CDR1 SGHAT and CDR2 FQNNGV. The CDR3 spells CASSPFGDAQYF. The CDR3 DNA is TGTGCCAGCAGTCCCTTTGGAGATGCGCAGTATTTT.

This clonotype was seen a few times. The chain uses TRBV19 and TRBJ2-7; maybe TRBD1 (5 bases). V lost 1 base to trimming and J lost 2 bases, with 9 bases between them. The CDR3 runs to 14 residues. Germline CDR1 is LNHDA and CDR2 is SQIVND (reference sequence). CDR3 DNA: TGTGCCAGTAGTATAGGACAGTGTACCTACGAGCAGTACTTC. As protein: CASSIGQCTYEQYF.

The V and J genes are TRBV6-5 and TRBJ2-1, with unresolved D. From germline, CDR1 is MNHEY and CDR2 SVGAGI. This CDR3 comprises 17 residues. Trimming removed 8 bases from V and 3 bases from J, with 23 bases in between. In DNA form, the CDR3 reads TGTGCCAGCGGGCCCCGGGCTCGAGCGCGTCGCTACAATGAGCAGTTCTTC. Encoded protein: CASGPRARARRYNEQFF.

This clonotype was seen just once. Since the CDR3 does not end with the conserved phenylalanine or tryptophan, this likely comes from a read error. No DNA is shown, since the ends of the CDR3 on it are uncertain; the CDR3 is the one TCRdb lists. V and J are TRBV29-1 and TRBJ2-6; the table calls TRBD1, which could not be checked here. Germline CDR1 reads SQVTM; CDR2 reads ANQGSEA. With termini counted, the CDR3 has 16 amino acids. CDR3 amino acids: CSVGTGGVTGANVLTI.

A word on this clonotype: At one end, the junction sequence differs from germline, possibly due to a read error. This chain joins TRBV6-6 and TRBJ2-1; 9 nucleotides agree with TRBD2. CDR3 length equals 18 residues. Germline lookup yields CDR1 MNHNY and CDR2 SVGAGI (reference sequence). For the CDR3, the DNA is TGCGCCAGCAGTTACTCGCAGCCCGGGAGTAGCGGGAGTGATGAGCAGTTCTTC. Amino acids: CASSYSQPGSSGSDEQFF.

The chain carries TRBV6-5 and TRBJ2-1, with D possibly matching TRBD2 (6 bases). The V end was cut by 4 bases, the J end by 0 bases, with 13 bases between. The germline gives CDR1 MNHEY, CDR2 SVGAGI. CDR3 length equals 16 residues. CDR3 residues: CASSCRTTNSYNEQFF. CDR3 in DNA: TGTGCCAGCAGTTGTCGGACTACCAACTCCTACAATGAGCAGTTCTTC.

The chain combines TRBV18 with TRBJ2-3; D uncertain. The length of the CDR3 is 13 residues. Germline CDR1 reads KGHSH; CDR2 reads LQKENI. V was shortened by 6 bases and J by 3 bases, with 10 bases between the two germline ends. The CDR3 DNA is TGTGCCAGCTCCCGCGGCTGTACAGATACGCAGTATTTT. Translated: CASSRGCTDTQYF.

Turning to this clonotype: The junction departs from the called germline gene at one end, perhaps through a read error. The chain couples TRBV12-3 or TRBV12-4 to TRBJ2-5; D is ambiguous. CDR3 length: 15 residues. This CDR3 is CVSSFGSPLVETQYF. The CDR3 nucleotides are TGTGTCAGCAGTTTTGGATCCCCACTGGTGGAGACCCAGTACTTC.

This clonotype turned up a few times. Germline and junction disagree at one end, which may indicate a read error. The rearrangement links TRBV11-2 to TRBJ1-1; no firm D call. Looked up from germline, CDR1 is SGHAT and CDR2 is FQNNGV. The CDR3 is made up of 13 amino acids. As DNA, the CDR3 is TGTGCCAGCGGCTTAGAGCCGGACACTGAAGCTTTCTTT. The encoded protein is CASGLEPDTEAFF.

This clonotype is categorized as medium-sized. The chain has TRBV11-2 and TRBJ1-5; no clear D gene. The CDR3 consists of 15 residues. Germline assignment: CDR1 SGHAT and CDR2 FQNNGV. Trimming left V 5 bases short and J 6 bases short, with 17 bases between. The CDR3 spells CASSPNNSPGQPQHF. For the CDR3, the DNA is TGTGCCAGCAGCCCTAATAACAGTCCTGGTCAGCCCCAGCATTTT.

This clonotype showed up just once. The chain is built from TRBV28 and TRBJ1-5; D is unclear. V was pared by 8 bases and J by 5 bases, with 16 bases between. The germline V gene encodes CDR1 MDHEN and CDR2 SYDVKM. CDR3 length: 14 amino acids. CDR3 DNA sequence: TGTGCCAGCCAAAAAGGGAGCGGCGATCAGCCCCAGCATTTT. Protein product: CASQKGSGDQPQHF.

Regarding this clonotype: Because it lacks the conserved phenylalanine or tryptophan at the end, this CDR3 is likely a read error. No DNA is shown, since the ends of the CDR3 on it are uncertain; the CDR3 is the one TCRdb lists. CDR3 sequence: CASGLGGLTYTSDTRYI. The chain joins TRBV11-2 to TRBJ2-3; whether TRBD2, the table's D call, matches the DNA was not checked. 17 amino acids form the CDR3, both terminal residues included. Germline lookup yields CDR1 SGHAT and CDR2 FQNNGV.

To note about this clonotype: An end of the junction differs from the germline gene, which may be a read error. The chain employs TRBV30 and TRBJ2-7, with D tentatively TRBD1 (6 bases). Germline assignment: CDR1 GTSNPN and CDR2 SVGIG (reference sequence). This CDR3 contains 16 residues. As DNA, the CDR3 is TGTGCCTGGAGTGTCGTAGGGGGAATACGCTCCTACAAGCAGTACTTC. Protein: CAWSVVGGIRSYKQYF.

A note on this clonotype: A much larger clone differs by one base, so this may be a read error. The chain has TRBV28 and TRBJ2-1, with TRBD2 matching 7 bases. CDR1 MDHEN and CDR2 SYDVKM come from the germline V gene. The CDR3 loop spans 14 amino acids. The CDR3, as DNA: TGTGTCAGCGCCTTCGGGGGAGGGCTTTATGAGCAGTTCTTC. This codes for CVSAFGGGLYEQFF.

The chain links TRBV9 to TRBJ1-2; TRBD1 is a possible D gene (5 bases). Germline V gene data show CDR1 as SGDLS and CDR2 as YYNGEE. This CDR3 comprises 14 residues. V was cut by 6 bases and J by 4 bases, with 16 bases left in between. The CDR3 region has the DNA TGTGCCAGCACCCTACAACAGGTTGTCTATGGCTACACCTTC. This sequence encodes CASTLQQVVYGYTF.

This clonotype is medium-sized in the sample. V and J are TRBV29-1 and TRBJ2-5; D is undetermined. This CDR3 comprises 13 residues. V was cut by 7 bases and J by 4 bases, with 16 bases left in between. Germline V CDR1 and CDR2: SQVTM, ANQGSEA. CDR3 DNA sequence: TGCAGCGCACCTCTTCTTGGTAGAGAGACCCAGTACTTC. Its translation: CSAPLLGRETQYF.

In its sample, this clonotype was seen once. An end of the junction does not agree with germline; a read error may underlie this. This sequence joins TRBV6-1 and TRBJ2-4, with 9 bases that match TRBD2. Germline V gene lookup returns CDR1 MNHNS and CDR2 SASEGT. The CDR3 totals 19 residues. The CDR3 DNA reads as TGTGCCAGCAGTGAAGAGGCAAGCGGGAGGACTAGCGCCAAAAACGCTCAGCACTTC. Translating it yields CASSEEASGRTSAKNAQHF.

In this sample, this clonotype turned up once. With a much larger clone just one base away, this may be a read error. This chain links TRBV28 with TRBJ2-3; tentatively, D is TRBD1 or TRBD2 (5 bases each). This CDR3 spans 14 amino acids. Germline CDR1 and CDR2: MDHEN and SYDVKM. With 10 bases removed from V and 0 bases from J, the gap between germline ends came to 14 bases. The CDR3 nucleotides are TGTGCCACCTTAGAGAGGGGTAGCACAGATACGCAGTATTTT. This sequence encodes CATLERGSTDTQYF.

For this clonotype: Its ends do not fully match the called genes, so a read error is possible. V is TRBV6-1 and J is TRBJ2-6; no firm D call. Germline loops: CDR1 MNHNS, CDR2 SASEGT. The CDR3 contains 14 residues. Written as DNA, the CDR3 is TGTGCCAGCAGTGGCAACTCTGGGACCAACGTCCTGACTTTC. Translated, it gives CASSGNSGTNVLTF.

Turning to this clonotype: The missing conserved phenylalanine or tryptophan at the end of this CDR3 makes a read error likely. The V gene is TRBV5-6, the J gene TRBJ2-3, with D possibly being TRBD1 (6 bases). Trimming stripped 2 bases from V and 8 bases from J, with 12 bases between. Germline CDR1 SGHDT, CDR2 YYEEEE. The CDR3 length is 13 residues. The CDR3 here is CASSFAGVGTQYL. CDR3 bases: TGTGCCAGCAGCTTTGCAGGGGTCGGTACGCAGTATTTG.

This clonotype was detected a few times. J is TRBJ2-1 and V is TRBV11-2, with 13 bases fitting TRBD2. CDR3 length equals 15 residues. CDR1 SGHAT and CDR2 FQNNGV come from the germline V gene. J gave up 7 bases and V 5 bases, and 5 bases lay outside the gene matches. The DNA of the CDR3 is TGTGCCAGCAGCACGACTAGCGGGAGGTGTAATGAGCAGTTCTTC. This codes for CASSTTSGRCNEQFF.

Concerning this clonotype: An end of the junction does not agree with germline; a read error may underlie this. V is TRBV11-2 and J is TRBJ2-3, with 8 bases that match TRBD1. The CDR3 covers 16 residues. The V gene's germline CDR1 is SGHAT and CDR2 FQNNGV. DNA of the CDR3: TGCGCCAGCAGCCGATCGGGACAGGTACTCACAGATATGCAGTATTTT. Its protein product is CASSRSGQVLTDMQYF. Combining the CDR3 with reference TRBV11-2 and TRBJ2-3 gives the whole variable domain EAGVAQSPRYKIIEKRQSVAFWCNPISGHATLYWYQQILGQGPKLLIQFQNNGVVDDSQLPKDRFSAERLKGVDSTLKIQPAKLEDSAVYLCASSRSGQVLTDMQYFGPGTRLTVL.